This TCR beta chain is drawn from a study of blood T cell repertoires in COVID-19. For the study at large: Spain, Italy and the United States supplied samples that represented acute and convalescent COVID-19. Sources were T cells, B-cell-depleted T cells, or PBMCs; the material itself was cDNA or gDNA.

V was pared by 7 bases and J by 0 bases, with 10 bases between. CDR1 and CDR2 (germline): LNHDA, SQIVND (reference sequence). The CDR3 length is 14 residues. Authors' processing steps: For nucleated cells, counts were estimated from reference gene primer amplification. TCRdb keeps only in-frame clones here, not all; method: immunoSEQ multiplex PCR. Clonal size and the V and J genes are those of that table, whereas D and trimming came from the DNA. The sample lists 170,000 or so clones, approximately 83% seen once, with roughly 2.9% in the top ten. The source material was peripheral blood. The chain couples TRBV19 to TRBJ2-1; no firm D call. This receptor was identified in an older woman with acute or convalescent COVID-19. The CDR3 is CASKPQDSYNEQFF. As DNA, the CDR3 is TGTGCCAGTAAACCTCAGGACTCCTACAATGAGCAGTTCTTC.